The clone carrying this T cell receptor (beta chain) showed up many times. The antigen remains undetermined. With V trimmed by 5 bases and J by 4 bases, 11 bases remained unmatched. This CDR3 has 16 amino acids. Germline assignment: CDR1 SGHAT and CDR2 FQNNGV. The sample originates from a study of early T cells in non-severe SARS-CoV-2 infection. Findings of the study overall: Reliance on VDJdb matching favored anti-spike CD8 responses; private and CD4 specificities were missed.

Tagging with unique molecular identifiers was applied to individual cDNA molecules. TCRdb reprocessed the 5' RACE reads with MiXCR, giving one entry per CDR3 protein. The sample has tens of thousands of distinct CDR3 sequences, more than 6% seen once. The clonotype comes from an adult who was a healthcare worker with PCR-confirmed SARS-CoV-2 infection or an uninfected control (not recorded which). J is TRBJ2-3 and V is TRBV11-2; 8 positions agree with TRBD2. The sample was whole blood. The CDR3: CASSLRTSTGADTQYF. The DNA of the CDR3 is TGTGCCAGCAGCCTACGGACTAGCACGGGAGCAGATACGCAGTATTTT.